The 17 T cell receptor beta chains in this list originate from one sample, sequenced in a study of blood T cell repertoires in COVID-19. Sequencing used immunoSEQ multiplex PCR; TCRdb keeps in-frame clones, though not all of them. In the table there are 150,000 or so clones, around 80% of which are singletons. Sequenced input: peripheral blood. Receptor source: a woman older than 75 with acute or convalescent COVID-19.

This chain connects TRBV10-1 to TRBJ1-6; perhaps TRBD1 as D (5 bases). From germline, CDR1 is WNHNN and CDR2 SYGVQD (reference sequence). Trimming shortened V by 0 bases and J by 8 bases, and 11 bases separated the two germline ends. The CDR3 is made up of 15 amino acids. CDR3 loop: CASSESSGWDSPLHF. CDR3 in DNA: TGCGCCAGCAGTGAGTCGTCAGGGTGGGATTCACCCCTCCACTTT.

The rearrangement joins TRBV6-5 to TRBJ2-5; D may be TRBD2 (7 bases). Germline CDR1 and CDR2: MNHEY and SVGAGI. V was trimmed by 7 bases and J by 5 bases, leaving 17 bases between them. There are 14 residues in the CDR3. The CDR3 sequence is CASMRGLASETQYF. DNA for the CDR3: TGTGCCAGCATGCGGGGGCTAGCTTCCGAGACCCAGTACTTC.

The rearrangement joins TRBV2 to TRBJ1-5; D possibly corresponds to TRBD1 (5 bases). With 7 bases removed from V and 7 bases from J, the gap between germline ends came to 20 bases. The germline CDR1 and CDR2 sequences are SNHLY and FYNNEI. The CDR3 extends over 15 amino acids. This CDR3 is CASNFETGVAQPQHF. The CDR3 coding sequence is TGTGCCAGCAATTTTGAGACGGGGGTTGCCCAGCCCCAGCATTTT.

This chain joins TRBV4-3 and TRBJ2-4, with 12 bases identical to TRBD2. The CDR3 length is 19 residues. Germline V CDR1 and CDR2: LGHNA, YSLEER. With 0 bases clipped from V and 2 bases from J, the junction kept 8 bases outside the gene matches. The CDR3 reads CASSQEASGGARTKNIQYF. In DNA form, the CDR3 reads TGCGCCAGCAGCCAAGAGGCTAGCGGGGGGGCCCGGACCAAAAACATTCAGTACTTC.

This sequence joins TRBV29-1 and TRBJ1-3, with 9 positions matching TRBD1. V lost 4 bases, J lost 4 bases, and 8 bases stayed unmatched. The CDR3 loop spans 15 amino acids. The germline V gene has CDR1 SQVTM and CDR2 ANQGSEA. This CDR3 is CSVGEGTGYGNTIYF. The CDR3 coding sequence is TGCAGCGTTGGAGAAGGGACAGGGTACGGAAACACCATATATTTT. The full variable domain, completed using reference TRBV29-1 and TRBJ1-3, is SAVISQKPSRDICQRGTSLTIQCQVDSQVTMMFWYRQQPGQSLTLIATANQGSEATYESGFVIDKFPISRPNLTFSTLTVSNMSPEDSSIYLCSVGEGTGYGNTIYFGEGSWLTVV.

The V and J genes are TRBV11-2 and TRBJ1-1; a weak D match, TRBD1 (6 bases). Trimming pared 1 base from V and 1 base from J, leaving 19 bases between. The CDR3 length is 18 residues. Germline-derived CDR1 and CDR2 are SGHAT and FQNNGV. The CDR3 DNA follows: TGTGCCAGCAGCTTAGTCCCCCTCCGTCAGGGGACGAACACTGAAGCTTTCTTT. This encodes CASSLVPLRQGTNTEAFF.

This clone showed up just a few times. The chain has TRBV9 and TRBJ1-1; a possible D gene is TRBD1 (6 bases). Germline CDR1 reads SGDLS; CDR2 reads YYNGEE. Trimming took 0 bases from V and 5 from J, leaving 14 bases between them. The CDR3 covers 15 residues. DNA for the CDR3: TGTGCCAGCAGCGTAGGACTGGGGGCTTATACTGAAGCTTTCTTT. It codes for CASSVGLGAYTEAFF.

The chain joins TRBV28 to TRBJ2-7, with D possibly TRBD1 on 6 matching bases. The V end lost 4 bases, the J end lost 2 bases, and 12 bases lay between the germline ends. This CDR3 contains 14 residues. Germline V gene lookup returns CDR1 MDHEN and CDR2 SYDVKM. In DNA, the CDR3 is TGTGCCAGCAGTTGGACAGTATTCCCCTACGAGCAGTACTTC. Translating gives CASSWTVFPYEQYF.

The V call is TRBV19, the J call TRBJ2-2; D gene uncertain. The CDR3 consists of 16 residues. The germline V and J ends were trimmed by 3 bases and 0 bases, with 11 bases remaining between them. CDR1 LNHDA and CDR2 SQIVND come from the germline V gene (reference sequence). The CDR3 DNA reads TGTGCCAGTAGTATCTTGGCGGTTGCGAACACCGGGGAGCTGTTTTTT. It is translated as CASSILAVANTGELFF.

This clone appeared a single time. The chain is built from TRBV18 and TRBJ1-2, with TRBD1 matching 10 bases. The V gene's germline CDR1 is KGHSH and CDR2 LQKENI. The trim removed 4 bases at V and 5 bases at J, leaving 4 bases unmatched. The CDR3 contains 14 residues. The CDR3 loop reads CASSRRDRGYGYTF. The CDR3 DNA reads as TGTGCCAGCTCACGCCGGGACAGGGGATATGGCTACACCTTC.

V and J are TRBV5-1 and TRBJ2-7, with TRBD1 matching 7 bases. CDR3 size: 15 residues. Germline values: CDR1 SGHRS, CDR2 YFSETQ. The J segment lost 1 base and the V segment lost 0 bases, leaving 4 bases of the junction unmatched. In DNA form, the CDR3 reads TGCGCCAGCAGCTTGGGACAGGGAAGGTCCTACGAGCAGTACTTC. It encodes CASSLGQGRSYEQYF.

This clone was seen a handful of times. This chain links TRBV18 with TRBJ2-3; D uncertain. The length of the CDR3 is 14 residues. Trimming shortened V by 3 bases and J by 0 bases, and 7 bases separated the two germline ends. CDR1 KGHSH and CDR2 LQKENI come from the germline V gene. CDR3 sequence (DNA): TGTGCCAGCTCACCCTCGACTAGCACAGATACGCAGTATTTT. Encoded protein: CASSPSTSTDTQYF.

Only a few counts were recorded for this clone. The genes are TRBV30 and TRBJ1-2, with a tentative D call TRBD1 (5 bases). CDR3 length equals 13 residues. Trimming shortened V by 2 bases and J by 8 bases, and 15 bases separated the two germline ends. Germline loops: CDR1 GTSNPN, CDR2 SVGIG (reference sequence). CDR3 nucleotide sequence: TGTGCCTGGAGTTGGCTAGGGGAAAGGGGCTACACCTTC. Its protein is CAWSWLGERGYTF.

V and J are TRBV15 and TRBJ2-3; D is undetermined. Per germline, CDR1 LNHNV and CDR2 YYDKDF (reference sequence). The CDR3 sequence is 13 residues long. V dropped 4 bases and J dropped 3 bases, with 8 bases sitting between them. CDR3 sequence: CATSKSHTDTQYF. The CDR3, as DNA: TGTGCCACCAGCAAAAGCCATACAGATACGCAGTATTTT.

The V call is TRBV5-6, the J call TRBJ1-6; no definite D call. Germline V gives CDR1 SGHDT, CDR2 YYEEEE. Deletions cut 5 bases from V and 11 bases from J, with 17 bases between. The CDR3 totals 14 residues. CDR3 residues: CASRWRAPGAPLHF. CDR3 coding DNA: TGTGCCAGCAGGTGGAGGGCCCCGGGAGCACCCCTCCACTTT.

V and J are TRBV5-1 and TRBJ1-1, with D possibly TRBD1 on 6 matching bases. CDR3 length: 19 residues. V lost 6 bases and J 3 bases, leaving 30 bases between the germline ends. Germline assignment: CDR1 SGHRS and CDR2 YFSETQ. CDR3 sequence: CASTPELRRGHAKDTEAFF. The DNA of the CDR3 is TGCGCCAGCACCCCCGAGCTACGGCGGGGGCACGCGAAGGACACTGAAGCTTTCTTT.

V is TRBV19 and J is TRBJ1-2; perhaps TRBD1 as D (5 bases). This CDR3 is 15 amino acids long. Germline V CDR1 and CDR2: LNHDA, SQIVND (reference sequence). The ends were cut back, 1 base at V and 1 base at J, with 10 bases in the middle. CDR3 in DNA: TGTGCCAGTAGTATAGTTACAGGTTTTAACTATGGCTACACCTTC. It yields the protein CASSIVTGFNYGYTF.